Shown below are 4 T cell receptor beta chains from a single sample sequenced in a study of persistence of HIV-infected CD4 T cells. An overlapping HIV-1 Gag peptide pool stimulated these cells at 0.95 to 1 ug/peptide/mL. Sorting of responding CD4+ T cells relied on upregulated CD40 ligand together with CD69. Antigens of these TCRs are unknown. The libraries were made with immunoSEQ version 4 in survey mode. Clones were sequenced by immunoSEQ multiplex PCR, and TCRdb holds only the in-frame ones, with some missing. The table lists 10,000 or so clones, about four fifths of them singletons. Sequencing was performed on CD4+ T cells sorted from PBMCs after approximately 20-hour stimulation, taken from a patient who received antiretroviral therapy. The source is an adult woman with HIV who was CMV-seropositive.

With respect to this clone: Within the sample, other DNA sequences also encode this same CDR3. In DNA form, the CDR3 reads TGTGCCAGCAGCATTCAGGGCCAGCCCCAGCATTTT. This codes for CASSIQGQPQHF. J is TRBJ1-5 and V is TRBV28, with D maybe TRBD1 (5 bases). The CDR3 contains 12 residues. The V gene lost 6 bases and the J gene lost 7 bases, with 10 bases spanning the gap. Germline-derived CDR1 and CDR2 are MDHEN and SYDVKM.

The chain carries TRBV5-5 and TRBJ1-5; D call uncertain. Trimming stripped 2 bases from V and 0 bases from J, with 9 bases between. This CDR3 comprises 15 residues. Germline-derived CDR1 and CDR2 are SGHKS and YYEKEE (reference sequence). This CDR3 is CASSFLGYSNQPQHF. For the CDR3, the DNA is TGTGCCAGCAGCTTTTTGGGGTATAGCAATCAGCCCCAGCATTTT. The full variable domain, its missing parts supplied by reference TRBV5-5 and TRBJ1-5, is DAGVTQSPTHLIKTRGQQVTLRCSPISGHKSVSWYQQVLGQGPQFIFQYYEKEERGRGNFPDRFSARQFPNYSSELNVNALLLGDSALYLCASSFLGYSNQPQHFGDGTRLSIL.

V usage is TRBV19 and J usage is TRBJ1-1, with no clear D. V lost 4 bases, J lost 2 bases, and 14 bases lay in between. Germline values: CDR1 LNHDA, CDR2 SQIVND (reference sequence). The CDR3 consists of 15 residues. The CDR3: CASSTQTLINTEAFF. The CDR3 nucleotides read TGTGCCAGTAGTACTCAGACATTAATCAACACTGAAGCTTTCTTT.

This chain connects TRBV9 to TRBJ2-1; D possibly corresponds to TRBD2 (6 bases). The CDR3 sequence is 16 residues long. Per germline, CDR1 SGDLS and CDR2 YYNGEE. The V and J ends lost 2 bases and 13 bases respectively, with 25 bases between them. The CDR3 sequence is CASSVSGTIYNEEQFF. For the CDR3, the DNA is TGTGCCAGCAGCGTTAGCGGTACTATCTACAATGAGGAACAGTTCTTC. The full variable domain, with the rest looked up from reference TRBV9 and TRBJ2-1, is DSGVTQTPKHLITATGQRVTLRCSPRSGDLSVYWYQQSLDQGLQFLIQYYNGEERAKGNILERFSAQQFPDLHSELNLSSLELGDSALYFCASSVSGTIYNEEQFFGPGTRLTVL.